One sample yielded the 17 T cell receptor beta chains listed below, sequenced in a study of T-cell memory formation after mild COVID-19. MiXCR was run by TCRdb on the 5' RACE reads, yielding one entry per CDR3 protein. In the table there are around 250,000 distinct CDR3 sequences, 8.5% to 9.5% of which are singletons. The sequencing sample was made of PBMCs or a T cell subset sorted from them (not recorded which). These receptor sequences come from a man aged 18-30 years who had mild COVID-19 (a few samples of this study predate the infection). Cell type and time point are not known.

This clonotype was counted only a few times. The chain combines TRBV6-2 or TRBV6-3 with TRBJ2-7, with 7 positions matching TRBD2. The CDR3 consists of 14 residues. The V and J ends lost 0 bases and 2 bases, in that order; junction bases with no gene match: 1. Germline CDR1 reads MNHEY; CDR2 reads SVGEGT. CDR3 amino acids: CASSYSAGPYEQYF. The CDR3 DNA reads TGTGCCAGCAGTTACTCAGCGGGGCCCTACGAGCAGTACTTC.

The V gene is TRBV10-2, the J gene TRBJ1-1; 12 nucleotides line up with TRBD1. CDR3 length equals 15 residues. The germline gives CDR1 WSHSY, CDR2 SAAADI. With V trimmed by 6 bases and J by 1 base, 3 bases remained unmatched. The CDR3 nucleotides are TGCGCCAGCAGGGGACAGGGGGCGCGGAACACTGAAGCTTTCTTT. Protein: CASRGQGARNTEAFF.

V is TRBV2 and J is TRBJ1-2; D not certain. This CDR3 is built from 14 residues. V was pared by 2 bases and J by 5 bases, with 12 bases between. Germline V gives CDR1 SNHLY, CDR2 FYNNEI. CDR3 DNA: TGTGCCAGCAGTGAAAGGTGGTCGGATTATGGCTACACCTTC. It specifies CASSERWSDYGYTF. The full variable domain, rest sourced from reference TRBV2 and TRBJ1-2, is EPEVTQTPSHQVTQMGQEVILRCVPISNHLYFYWYRQILGQKVEFLVSFYNNEISEKSEIFDDQFSVERPDGSNFTLKIRSTKLEDSAMYFCASSERWSDYGYTFGSGTRLTVV.

There are many counts of this clonotype. The CDR3 sequence is CSGGAGNTEAFF. DNA for the CDR3: TGCAGCGGAGGGGCAGGGAACACTGAAGCTTTCTTT. The V call is TRBV29-1, the J call TRBJ1-1; D perhaps matches TRBD1 (5 bases). There are 12 residues in the CDR3. Germline V lookup: CDR1 SQVTM, CDR2 ANQGSEA. The ends were cut back, 7 bases at V and 1 base at J, with 10 bases in the middle.

In this sample, this clonotype turned up a few times. The chain uses TRBV5-4 and TRBJ2-3; no firm D call. Germline V gene lookup returns CDR1 SGHNT and CDR2 YYREEE (reference sequence). The CDR3 contains 12 residues. V lost 4 bases and J lost 5, with 8 bases in between. The CDR3 DNA is TGTGCCAGCAGCCGACGAGAAGATACGCAGTATTTT. This encodes CASSRREDTQYF. Filled out from reference TRBV5-4 and TRBJ2-3, the complete variable domain reads ETGVTQSPTHLIKTRGQQVTLRCSSQSGHNTVSWYQQALGQGPQFIFQYYREEENGRGNFPPRFSGLQFPNYSSELNVNALELDDSALYLCASSRREDTQYFGPGTRLTVL.

This clonotype was counted ten times or more. This chain joins TRBV7-2 and TRBJ1-1, with unresolved D. Trimming took off 1 base at V and 4 bases at J, with 7 bases between the two ends. The CDR3 totals 13 residues. Germline V CDR1 and CDR2: SGHTA, FQGNSA. The CDR3 region has the DNA TGTGCCAGCAGCTTAGACCCCGGCACTGAAGCTTTCTTT. It translates to CASSLDPGTEAFF.

This clonotype appeared many times. The chain joins TRBV5-1 to TRBJ2-7; D not certain. CDR3 size: 13 residues. The V end lost 0 bases, the J end lost 7 bases, and 11 bases lay between the germline ends. From germline, CDR1 is SGHRS and CDR2 YFSETQ. CDR3 DNA sequence: TGCGCCAGCAGCTTGGCTCCCCTAAATGAGCAGTACTTC. Its protein is CASSLAPLNEQYF.

This clonotype turned up a few times. The chain combines TRBV7-9 with TRBJ2-3; D is ambiguous. CDR3 length: 14 residues. Germline V gives CDR1 SEHNR, CDR2 FQNEAQ (reference sequence). Trimming removed 5 bases from V and 3 bases from J, with 12 bases in between. The CDR3 sequence is CASSPRLRTDTQYF. In DNA, the CDR3 is TGTGCCAGCAGCCCGAGGCTAAGAACAGATACGCAGTATTTT.

This clonotype was counted only a few times. The J gene is TRBJ1-1, the V gene TRBV9; 7 bases are shared with TRBD1. CDR1 is SGDLS and CDR2 is YYNGEE in the germline V gene. Trimming removed 1 base from V and 3 bases from J; junction bases left unmatched: 6. This CDR3 comprises 15 residues. The CDR3 nucleotides are TGTGCCAGCAGCGTAAGCTGGGACAGACACACTGAAGCTTTCTTT. Translating gives CASSVSWDRHTEAFF.

The V gene is TRBV11-2, the J gene TRBJ1-1; 7 bases line up with TRBD1. This CDR3 region has 14 residues. V dropped 3 bases and J dropped 3; count of bases not matched to a gene: 4. The V gene's germline CDR1 is SGHAT and CDR2 FQNNGV. CDR3 region: CASSFDRVDTEAFF. DNA for the CDR3: TGTGCCAGCAGCTTCGACAGGGTGGACACTGAAGCTTTCTTT.

The chain joins TRBV6-1 to TRBJ1-3; D not resolved. The germline CDR1 and CDR2 sequences are MNHNS and SASEGT. CDR3 length: 15 residues. V shed 3 bases and J shed 0 bases, with 9 bases lying between them. CDR3 nucleotide sequence: TGTGCCAGCAGTGAGATGCCTAGCTCTGGAAACACCATATATTTT. This encodes CASSEMPSSGNTIYF.

The rearrangement uses TRBV4-3 and TRBJ2-5, with a tentative D call TRBD1 (7 bases). Germline lookup yields CDR1 LGHNA and CDR2 YSLEER. This CDR3 spans 15 amino acids. The ends were cut back, 5 bases at V and 4 bases at J, with 17 bases in the middle. The CDR3: CASSARGRTTETQYF. The CDR3 bases are TGCGCCAGCAGCGCCAGGGGGAGGACTACAGAGACCCAGTACTTC.

This clonotype was picked up many times. The chain recombines TRBV7-3 with TRBJ2-2; tentatively, D is TRBD1 (5 bases). Trimming left V 3 bases short and J 1 base short, with 9 bases between. The CDR3 has 15 residues. Germline V gene sequence: CDR1 SGHTA, CDR2 FQGTGA. The CDR3 region has the DNA TGTGCCAGCAGCTTTCACGGACAGAACACCGGGGAGCTGTTTTTT. This sequence encodes CASSFHGQNTGELFF. The variable domain in full, completed from reference TRBV7-3 and TRBJ2-2, reads GAGVSQTPSNKVTEKGKYVELRCDPISGHTALYWYRQSLGQGPEFLIYFQGTGAADDSGLPNDRFFAVRPEGSVSTLKIQRTERGDSAVYLCASSFHGQNTGELFFGEGSRLTVL.

The chain has TRBV5-6 and TRBJ2-7, with D tentatively TRBD1 or TRBD2 (5 bases each). The V end was cut by 1 base, the J end by 4 bases, with 6 bases between. Germline V CDR1 and CDR2: SGHDT, YYEEEE. CDR3 length: 12 residues. CDR3 nucleotide sequence: TGTGCCAGCAGCTTGTGGGGGTACGAGCAGTACTTC. Protein sequence: CASSLWGYEQYF.

The chain carries TRBV7-2 and TRBJ1-5; no reliable D call. Germline values: CDR1 SGHTA, CDR2 FQGNSA. CDR3 size: 14 residues. Trimming shortened V by 3 bases and J by 7 bases, and 13 bases separated the two germline ends. In DNA form, the CDR3 reads TGTGCCAGCAGCTTTTCGACGGGAGGACAGCCCCAGCATTTT. It codes for CASSFSTGGQPQHF.

The rearrangement uses TRBV27 and TRBJ1-6; no reliable D call. The length of the CDR3 is 18 residues. Germline V gene sequence: CDR1 MNHEY, CDR2 SMNVEV (reference sequence). Trimming took 6 bases from V and 4 from J, leaving 22 bases between them. CDR3 sequence reads: CASSWAPPEYQYNSPLHF. For the CDR3, the DNA is TGTGCCAGCAGCTGGGCTCCCCCAGAATACCAGTATAATTCACCCCTCCACTTT.

This rearrangement joins TRBV9 to TRBJ2-6, with 7 bases identical to TRBD2. There are 17 residues in the CDR3. Germline trimming cut 4 bases from V and 3 bases from J; bases unmatched to any gene: 10. In germline, CDR1 is SGDLS, CDR2 YYNGEE. CDR3 in amino acids: CASSPHGEGSGANVLTF. In DNA form, the CDR3 reads TGTGCCAGCAGCCCCCACGGGGAGGGAAGTGGGGCCAACGTCCTGACTTTC.